These 12 T cell receptor beta chains were all obtained from the same sample, sequenced in a study of response to subunit inactivated influenza vaccine. TCRdb recomputed calls from the RT-PCR reads with MiXCR, one row per CDR3 protein. The sample has 650,000 to 800,000 distinct CDR3 sequences; about 14% are singletons. The specimen was PBMCs from blood, collected approximately 15 days before vaccination. These receptors were collected from a man over 45 who received an inactivated influenza vaccine.

The gene calls are TRBV12-3 or TRBV12-4 and TRBJ2-1; D is tentatively TRBD1 or TRBD2 (5 bases each). The length of the CDR3 is 12 residues. V was cut by 7 bases and J by 5 bases, with 9 bases left in between. The CDR3 coding sequence is TGTGCCAGCAATGGGGGAAACAATGAGCAGTTCTTC. Amino acids: CASNGGNNEQFF.

The V call is TRBV28, the J call TRBJ2-3; D uncertain. The CDR3 runs to 13 residues. CDR1 MDHEN and CDR2 SYDVKM come from the germline V gene. V was cut by 5 bases and J by 7 bases, with 13 bases left in between. In DNA form, the CDR3 reads TGTGCCAGCAGTCCCTCCCTAGGGTATACGCAGTATTTT. This translates into CASSPSLGYTQYF.

V is TRBV11-2 and J is TRBJ2-2; 8 bases line up with TRBD2. From germline, CDR1 is SGHAT and CDR2 FQNNGV. The CDR3 covers 18 residues. J was trimmed by 4 bases and V by 2 bases; bases with no gene match: 12. Here the CDR3 DNA reads TGTGCCAGCAGCTTAATTCTGGCGGGGGGAGGTAGCACCGGGGAGCTGTTTTTT. This translates into CASSLILAGGGSTGELFF.

This clonotype was detected only a few times. For the CDR3, the DNA is TGTGCCAGCAGTGAAGGGACACTACAAGAGACCCAGTACTTC. It specifies CASSEGTLQETQYF. The V call is TRBV2, the J call TRBJ2-5, with D possibly TRBD1 on 5 matching bases. Trimming removed 1 base at V and 2 bases at J, with 8 bases between. Germline-derived CDR1 and CDR2 are SNHLY and FYNNEI. The CDR3 is made up of 14 amino acids.

This clonotype was seen only a few times. The V gene is TRBV5-6, the J gene TRBJ1-2; D not resolved. This CDR3 contains 13 residues. Germline loops: CDR1 SGHDT, CDR2 YYEEEE. V was pared by 3 bases and J by 3 bases, with 9 bases between. The CDR3 coding sequence is TGTGCCAGCAGCTCATGGGCGCACTATGGCTACACCTTC. It codes for CASSSWAHYGYTF.

The gene calls are TRBV7-2 and TRBJ2-1, with 8 nucleotides matching TRBD2. J gave up 8 bases and V 1 base, and 10 bases lay outside the gene matches. The CDR3 is 16 amino acids. The germline gives CDR1 SGHTA, CDR2 FQGNSA. CDR3 sequence reads: CASSLVGGASGYEQFF. CDR3 coding DNA: TGTGCCAGCAGCTTAGTCGGGGGGGCCTCTGGGTATGAGCAGTTCTTC.

This clonotype appeared many times. This chain uses TRBV10-3 with TRBJ2-1; D is perhaps TRBD2 (6 bases). Trimming removed 0 bases from V and 8 bases from J, with 14 bases in between. The germline gives CDR1 ENHRY, CDR2 SYGVKD. This CDR3 comprises 15 residues. The CDR3 is CAISESSSGNDEQFF. CDR3 nucleotide sequence: TGTGCCATCAGTGAGTCGAGTAGCGGCAATGATGAGCAGTTCTTC.

In its sample, this clonotype was seen many times. The chain links TRBV7-8 to TRBJ2-5; TRBD1 agrees at 7 bases. Germline loops: CDR1 SGHVS, CDR2 FQNEAQ. V shed 1 base, J shed 5 bases, and the junction held 1 base outside the gene matches. The CDR3 has 13 amino acids. The CDR3 region is CASSLDRGETQYF. The CDR3 DNA is TGTGCCAGCAGCTTAGACAGGGGTGAGACCCAGTACTTC.

The genes are TRBV12-3 or TRBV12-4 and TRBJ2-1; no firm D call. Trimming pared 2 bases from V and 2 bases from J, leaving 10 bases between. The CDR3 has 15 residues. CDR3 in amino acids: CASSLSPGAYNEQFF. In DNA, the CDR3 is TGTGCCAGCAGTTTAAGCCCAGGAGCCTACAATGAGCAGTTCTTC.

This clonotype has more than one count but fewer than ten. CDR3 coding DNA: TGTGCCAGCAGTGCTCCCCGGACTGGCATCTACGAGCAGTACTTC. Translated, it gives CASSAPRTGIYEQYF. The rearrangement joins TRBV2 to TRBJ2-7, with a weak D call TRBD2 (5 bases). This CDR3 comprises 15 residues. The germline V gene has CDR1 SNHLY and CDR2 FYNNEI. With 4 bases removed from V and 3 bases from J, the gap between germline ends came to 16 bases.

This clonotype was seen a handful of times. This chain links TRBV5-6 with TRBJ1-4; D gene uncertain. Trimming removed 4 bases at V and 5 bases at J, with 21 bases between. Germline V CDR1 and CDR2: SGHDT, YYEEEE. This CDR3 comprises 17 residues. The CDR3 sequence is CASSVDGPVGFNEKLFF. The CDR3 nucleotides read TGTGCCAGCAGCGTAGACGGACCTGTAGGCTTCAATGAAAAACTGTTTTTT.

The chain is built from TRBV7-2 and TRBJ2-4, with D perhaps given as TRBD1 or TRBD2 (5 bases each). V lost 4 bases, J lost 0 bases, and 13 bases lay in between. This CDR3 comprises 16 residues. Germline V lookup: CDR1 SGHTA, CDR2 FQGNSA. This CDR3 is CASSYGTELAKNIQYF. The CDR3 DNA reads TGTGCCAGCAGCTACGGGACGGAACTAGCCAAAAACATTCAGTACTTC.